This T cell receptor (beta chain) originates from a study of a mutant IDH1 vaccine in newly diagnosed glioma. The time point was: baseline, week 1 (first vaccination visit). The treatment denotes: pre-vaccination baseline after standard-of-care therapy. Using immunoSEQ multiplex PCR, the repertoire was profiled, and TCRdb retains in-frame clones only, with some absent. This table has some 95,000 clones, around three quarters appearing once. This TCR was recovered from a man between 40 and 49 years old with glioma. The sample in question was PBMCs, obtained from a glioma patient treated with radiotherapy, temozolomide or both.

CDR3 DNA sequence: TGTGCCAGCAGCGTAGTTCGGGGTTTAGGAGAAGCTTTCTTT. It codes for CASSVVRGLGEAFF. J is TRBJ1-1 and V is TRBV9; D gene ambiguous. V lost 0 bases to trimming and J lost 8 bases, with 14 bases between them. The CDR3 loop spans 14 amino acids. Per the germline V gene, CDR1 is SGDLS and CDR2 is YYNGEE.